The clone carrying this TCR beta chain has more than one count but fewer than ten. Unique molecular identifiers were incorporated during preparation of the TCRbeta library. TCRdb recomputed calls from the PCR reads with MiXCR, one row per CDR3 protein. This table holds some 490,000 distinct CDR3 sequences, around 13% found once. This specimen comes from a study of T-cell reconstitution after alpha-beta-depleted transplantation in children. The CDR3 totals 14 residues. Germline CDR1 reads SGDLS; CDR2 reads YYNGEE. The trim removed 4 bases at V and 8 bases at J, leaving 11 bases unmatched. This rearrangement joins TRBV9 to TRBJ1-2; TRBD1 aligns across 7 bases. The sample was PBMCs from the stem cell graft donor, taken from the stem cell graft. The receptor was isolated from a human donor who donated a stem cell graft to a child with combined immunodeficiency. CDR3 sequence reads: CASSPRTGTGGYTF. CDR3 DNA sequence: TGTGCCAGCAGCCCCCGGACAGGAACCGGGGGCTACACCTTC.